This T cell receptor beta chain was identified during a study of T cell responses to AZD1222 COVID-19 vaccine. Study summary: The analysis combined second doses at about 4 or about 12 weeks. Whole-study findings and limits: After two AZD1222 doses, spike-specific TCR breadth and depth rose versus day 0. Spike regions recognized by vaccine-associated CD4 TCRs spanned the protein, led by 160-218 and 743-854.

As to this clone: The antigen is unknown.

This table comes from immunoSEQ multiplex PCR, and its TCRdb copy is limited to in-frame clones, with some not included. The sample has roughly 150,000 clones, approximately 94% seen once. The CDR3 is 14 amino acids. Trimming cost V 11 bases and J 4 bases; bases outside gene matches: 10. Germline V lookup: CDR1 SEHNR, CDR2 FQNEAQ (reference sequence). The sample was peripheral blood, taken on day 0 of AZD1222 vaccination. The chain couples TRBV7-9 to TRBJ2-2; 7 nucleotides agree with TRBD2. This TCR was sampled from an adult in good health. The CDR3: CAGGPSGSTGELFF. CDR3 in DNA: TGTGCCGGGGGTCCTAGCGGTAGCACCGGGGAGCTGTTTTTT.